This T cell receptor beta chain emerged from a study of early T cells in non-severe SARS-CoV-2 infection. Study information: It was bulk RNA from unsorted whole blood that was sequenced, and the chains were unpaired. Study results and caveats: Anti-spike CD8 responses were favored in VDJdb matching, and private and CD4 specificities were missed.

Germline values: CDR1 DFQATT, CDR2 SNEGSKA (reference sequence). The CDR3 totals 16 residues. Trimming shortened V by 4 bases and J by 4 bases, and 23 bases separated the two germline ends. Unique molecular identifiers (one per individual cDNA molecule) were attached. In TCRdb, the 5' RACE reads were re-called with MiXCR into one record per CDR3 protein. Seen here are fewer than 120,000 distinct CDR3 sequences, 10% to 15% observed once, and the top ten hold 3.5% to 4%. This clonotype was seen just once. Its matching antigen is unknown. The source material was whole blood, sampled at baseline. The V call is TRBV20-1, the J call TRBJ2-7; TRBD1 is a possible D gene (6 bases). The TCR originated in an adult who was a healthcare worker with PCR-confirmed SARS-CoV-2 infection or an uninfected control (not recorded which). CDR3 sequence reads: CSATSDSWADLYEQYF. The CDR3 bases are TGCAGTGCTACCTCGGACAGCTGGGCGGATTTATACGAGCAGTACTTC.